This entry concerns a single TCR beta chain. This clonotype was counted at least ten times. There is no known antigen for this receptor. Base-call qualities are not available, and no considerably larger clone is one nucleotide away. The data originate from a study of T-cell reconstitution after alpha-beta-depleted transplantation in children listed by TCRdb under 2016. For context, the study as a whole: Using TCR repertoire profiling, the study followed T-cell immune reconstitution in a quantitative way in children after TCRalphabeta/CD19-depleted allogeneic hematopoietic cell transplantation.

The treatment or condition label, as the study defines it: allogeneic hematopoietic cell transplantation with graft depleted of TCRalphabeta T cells and CD19 B cells. The children who served as transplant recipients had been given grafts of TCRalphabeta/CD19-depleted allogeneic hematopoietic cells. Here is what the overall study found, with its caveats: Hyperexpanded clone frequencies declined over subsequent months; after one year, T-cell counts and TCRbeta diversity were mostly attributed to newly produced T cells. The apparently early alphabetaT-cell count recovery about two months after transplant was reportedly dependent on only several hundred rapidly expanded clones derived from non-depleted graft cells. In some patients, the high TCRbeta diversity seen at day 60 was put down to recipient T cells and intrathymic progenitors that had survived conditioning.

From its cysteine to its phenylalanine, the CDR3 spans 12 amino acids. The entry retains the CDR3 DNA only, 36 bases that are in frame from base 1. The germline ends are 15 bases apart after V is trimmed by 6 bases and J by 10 bases. Receptor libraries were prepared by PCR. TCRdb shows the sequencer as Illumina HiSeq 2500. To normalize quantification of the TCRbeta repertoire, the TCR libraries were built with molecular barcoding that relied on unique molecular identifiers. Clones were called with MiXCR by TCRdb after fastp trimmed the public reads at Q25, and only in-frame beta chains were retained. Every CDR3 protein is listed once, alongside the most common genes and DNA of its rows. In this sample the table shows 480,000 or so distinct CDR3 sequences, roughly a tenth of which occur a single time. The biggest ten clones account for roughly 2.1% of the sample.

The receptor chain draws on TRBV12-3 or TRBV12-4 and TRBJ1-1; the D gene lacks a confident call. The specimen was PBMCs, collected before TCRalphabeta/CD19-depleted stem cell transplant. The TCR originated in a child aged 2-9 years with inherited bone marrow failure, due to receive a stem cell transplant. This receptor has the CDR3 CASSQRVGGAFF. The nucleotide sequence is TGTGCCAGCAGCCAAAGGGTGGGTGGAGCTTTCTTT.